Described below is a single TCR beta chain sequence and its context. Its antigen is still unknown. It was into CD45RA+ naive and CD45RA-negative memory subsets that the CD4+ cells were split. The data were produced by immunoSEQ multiplex PCR, yet TCRdb's version contains in-frame clones alone and is incomplete. The sample shows 900,000 to 1,200,000 clones, about 80% of them seen only once. This entry comes from a study of shared clonotypes between healthy human individuals. Study-level results: All-four-donor shared clonotypes had higher generation probabilities than non-shared clonotypes did.

Material for sequencing was memory CD4+ T cells from PBMCs. As for subset: CD45RA-negative fraction. The sequence came from a man between 18 and 29 years old in good health. Some clones in this sample may be carry-over from other donors' samples.

The CDR3 loop is CASSLSPGGHNEQFF. CDR3 sequence (DNA): TGTGCCAGCAGCTTAAGCCCCGGTGGTCACAATGAGCAGTTCTTC. The rearrangement links TRBV7-7 to TRBJ2-1; D remains ambiguous. CDR1 is SSHAT, CDR2 FNYEAQ, per germline (reference sequence). V was cut by 2 bases and J by 5 bases, with 13 bases left in between. CDR3 length: 15 residues.